Presented here are 29 T cell receptor beta chains from one specimen sequenced in a study of cytomegalovirus exposure and HLA in healthy donors. The PCR made use of 60 Vbeta and 13 Jbeta primers. The method was immunoSEQ multiplex PCR; TCRdb's version includes in-frame clones alone and lacks a portion of them. The sample shows 120,000 or so clones, about 8% of them seen only once. Sequencing used PBMCs. These receptor sequences come from a woman aged 40 to 50 in good health and CMV-seropositive.

V and J are TRBV10-2 and TRBJ2-3; 10 bases agree with TRBD2. CDR3 length equals 15 residues. J lost 1 base, V lost 7 bases, and 5 bases had no gene match. Per the germline V gene, CDR1 is WSHSY and CDR2 is SAAADI. The CDR3, as DNA: TGCGCCAGCACGACAGGACTAGCGGGCACAGATACGCAGTATTTT. Its protein product is CASTTGLAGTDTQYF.

This clone showed up just a few times. This rearrangement joins TRBV5-1 to TRBJ2-7; 9 bases agree with TRBD1. The CDR3 consists of 15 residues. The germline V gene has CDR1 SGHRS and CDR2 YFSETQ. V shed 2 bases and J 0 bases; nucleotides not matched to a gene: 3. Here the CDR3 DNA reads TGCGCCAGCAGCTTAGGGACAGGGCTCTCCTACGAGCAGTACTTC. Translated: CASSLGTGLSYEQYF.

The chain couples TRBV6-4 to TRBJ1-1, with TRBD1 matching over 8 bases. The trim removed 6 bases at V and 4 bases at J, leaving 1 base unmatched. This CDR3 spans 12 amino acids. From germline, CDR1 is MRHNA and CDR2 SNTAGT. CDR3 region: CASRGTGTEAFF. DNA for the CDR3: TGTGCCAGCAGGGGGACAGGCACTGAAGCTTTCTTT.

The chain is built from TRBV18 and TRBJ1-5; D is possibly TRBD1 (5 bases). The CDR3 has 13 amino acids. Deletions cut 0 bases from V and 7 bases from J, with 7 bases between. Germline V gives CDR1 KGHSH, CDR2 LQKENI. CDR3 protein: CASSPPGGQPQHF. The CDR3 nucleotides are TGTGCCAGCTCACCACCGGGGGGGCAGCCCCAGCATTTT.

This clone was counted between two and nine times. The chain couples TRBV28 to TRBJ1-4, with D possibly matching TRBD1 (6 bases). The CDR3 contains 15 residues. CDR1 is MDHEN and CDR2 is SYDVKM in the germline V gene. Trimming pared 1 base from V and 8 bases from J, leaving 14 bases between. In DNA, the CDR3 is TGTGCCAGCAGTTTATACCCACAGGGTGAGGAAAAACTGTTTTTT. Translating it yields CASSLYPQGEEKLFF.

The V call is TRBV5-1, the J call TRBJ2-7; no clear D. V dropped 1 base and J dropped 3 bases, with 11 bases sitting between them. The CDR3 runs 14 residues. CDR1 and CDR2 (germline): SGHRS, YFSETQ. CDR3: CASSLRLQNYEQYF. The CDR3 bases are TGCGCCAGCAGCTTGCGATTGCAGAACTACGAGCAGTACTTC.

This clone has only a few counts. The J gene is TRBJ1-5, the V gene TRBV4-1; perhaps TRBD1 as D (5 bases). The V end was cut by 1 base, the J end by 4 bases, with 8 bases between. There are 14 residues in the CDR3. Germline-derived CDR1 and CDR2 are MGHRA and YSYEKL. For the CDR3, the DNA is TGCGCCAGCAGCCAAGTGGGGGGGAATCAGCCCCAGCATTTT. Residues: CASSQVGGNQPQHF.

The CDR3 DNA is TGTGCCAGTAGTAGCGGACAGACTAGCAATCAGCCCCAGCATTTT. It specifies CASSSGQTSNQPQHF. The rearrangement joins TRBV19 to TRBJ1-5; perhaps TRBD1 as D (6 bases). Trimming removed 4 bases at V and 0 bases at J, with 10 bases between. The germline CDR1 and CDR2 sequences are LNHDA and SQIVND (reference sequence). The CDR3 sequence is 15 residues long.

In this sample, this clone turned up a few times. The chain carries TRBV6-6 and TRBJ1-2, with D unclear. With 7 bases removed from V and 8 bases from J, the gap between germline ends came to 20 bases. This CDR3 region has 14 residues. Per germline, CDR1 MNHNY and CDR2 SVGAGI (reference sequence). CDR3: CASKVQLLGEGYTF. The CDR3 coding sequence is TGTGCCAGCAAAGTTCAGCTCTTGGGCGAAGGCTACACCTTC.

This clone was detected ten times or more. The chain employs TRBV5-1 and TRBJ1-1; maybe TRBD1 (6 bases). The CDR3 extends over 19 amino acids. The V end lost 2 bases, the J end lost 0 bases, and 23 bases lay between the germline ends. The V gene's germline CDR1 is SGHRS and CDR2 YFSETQ. The CDR3 spells CASSFVSVDTGLLNTEAFF. CDR3 nucleotide sequence: TGCGCCAGCAGCTTTGTCTCCGTTGATACAGGGCTCTTGAACACTGAAGCTTTCTTT.

This chain links TRBV10-2 with TRBJ1-1; a weak D match, TRBD1 (6 bases). CDR3 length equals 13 residues. From germline, CDR1 is WSHSY and CDR2 SAAADI. Deletions cut 6 bases from V and 4 bases from J, with 12 bases between. The CDR3 nucleotides are TGCGCCAGCAGATCGCAGGGGATCACTGAAGCTTTCTTT. Amino acids: CASRSQGITEAFF.

V gene TRBV27 combines with J gene TRBJ1-6, with 7 bases that match TRBD1. V lost 5 bases to trimming and J lost 7 bases; unmatched junction nucleotides: 2. The length of the CDR3 is 13 residues. CDR1 is MNHEY and CDR2 is SMNVEV in the germline V gene (reference sequence). The CDR3 spells CASSLGQNSPLHF. The CDR3 DNA sequence: TGTGCCAGCAGTCTGGGACAGAATTCACCCCTCCACTTT.

In this sample, this clone turned up a few times. The chain employs TRBV4-1 and TRBJ1-2; the D is unclear. The ends were cut back, 0 bases at V and 5 bases at J, with 10 bases in the middle. The CDR3 runs to 14 residues. CDR1 and CDR2 from the germline V gene are MGHRA and YSYEKL. The CDR3 DNA sequence: TGCGCCAGCAGCCAAGATATCTTAGATTATGGCTACACCTTC. Translated: CASSQDILDYGYTF.

This clone was observed a handful of times. V gene TRBV27 combines with J gene TRBJ2-1, with 7 bases matching TRBD1. Trimming removed 5 bases from V and 1 base from J; junction bases left unmatched: 11. CDR3 length: 17 residues. Germline CDR1 and CDR2: MNHEY and SMNVEV (reference sequence). The CDR3: CASSLLSSGGSYNEQFF. The DNA of the CDR3 is TGTGCCAGCAGTCTCCTCTCGTCAGGGGGTTCCTACAATGAGCAGTTCTTC.

Written as DNA, the CDR3 is TGTGCCAGCAGCGTAGATTCCGGTGAGCAGTTCTTC. This sequence encodes CASSVDSGEQFF. The V and J genes are TRBV9 and TRBJ2-1; D is uncertain. The CDR3 has 12 amino acids. The V gene's germline CDR1 is SGDLS and CDR2 YYNGEE. V was cut by 0 bases and J by 9 bases, with 7 bases left in between.

This chain joins TRBV6-1 and TRBJ1-5; unclear D gene. Germline assignment: CDR1 MNHNS and CDR2 SASEGT. V gave up 5 bases and J gave up 0 bases, with 5 bases separating them. The CDR3 spans 13 residues. CDR3 residues: CASSLDSNQPQHF. CDR3 nucleotide sequence: TGTGCCAGCAGTTTAGATAGCAATCAGCCCCAGCATTTT.

The V and J genes are TRBV5-1 and TRBJ1-1; TRBD1 matches 7 bases. With 0 bases clipped from V and 10 bases from J, the junction kept 6 bases outside the gene matches. CDR1 SGHRS and CDR2 YFSETQ come from the germline V gene. The CDR3 runs to 13 residues. The CDR3 loop is CASSLAGDRRAFF. The CDR3 region has the DNA TGCGCCAGCAGCTTGGCCGGGGACAGACGAGCTTTCTTT.

This clone was seen only a few times. The chain couples TRBV30 to TRBJ2-1; TRBD2 is a possible D gene (7 bases). The CDR3 covers 13 residues. Germline assignment: CDR1 GTSNPN and CDR2 SVGIG (reference sequence). Trimming left V 0 bases short and J 14 bases short, with 17 bases between. Here the CDR3 DNA reads TGTGCCTGGAGTGTAGGGGGGGGCGGTGGCAAGTTCTTC. It yields the protein CAWSVGGGGGKFF. Full variable domain (missing parts from reference TRBV30 and TRBJ2-1): SQTIHQWPATLVQPVGSPLSLECTVEGTSNPNLYWYRQAAGRGLQLLFYSVGIGQISSEVPQNLSASRPQDRQFILSSKKLLLSDSGFYLCAWSVGGGGGKFFGPGTRLTVL.

Notes on this clone: Other DNA variants within this sample encode the same CDR3. The chain links TRBV5-8 to TRBJ2-7; D is undetermined. Germline V gene lookup returns CDR1 SGHTS and CDR2 YDEGEE. The CDR3 is made up of 12 amino acids. Trimming stripped 1 base from V and 3 bases from J, with 5 bases between. The CDR3 coding sequence is TGTGCCAGCAGCTTGACACACTACGAGCAGTACTTC. Translating it yields CASSLTHYEQYF.

The chain carries TRBV5-1 and TRBJ2-2; 11 bases fit TRBD2. The CDR3 loop spans 16 amino acids. After removal of 1 base from V and 3 bases from J, the junction contained 2 bases not matched to a gene. Germline CDR1 SGHRS, CDR2 YFSETQ. The CDR3 is CASSLNSGGDTGELFF. CDR3 nucleotides: TGCGCCAGCAGCTTGAATAGCGGGGGGGACACCGGGGAGCTGTTTTTT.

The rearrangement links TRBV11-2 to TRBJ1-6; D ambiguous. V was pared by 3 bases and J by 5 bases, with 8 bases between. This CDR3 contains 14 residues. The germline CDR1 and CDR2 sequences are SGHAT and FQNNGV. The CDR3, as DNA: TGTGCCAGCAGCTTCGCGGGGAATAATTCACCCCTCCACTTT. Its translation: CASSFAGNNSPLHF.

V usage is TRBV27 and J usage is TRBJ2-7, with D maybe TRBD1 (6 bases). Germline values: CDR1 MNHEY, CDR2 SMNVEV (reference sequence). CDR3 length: 14 amino acids. Trimming shortened V by 5 bases and J by 5 bases, and 16 bases separated the two germline ends. Here the CDR3 reads CASSPNREIHEQYF. The CDR3 nucleotides are TGTGCCAGCAGTCCTAACAGGGAGATCCACGAGCAGTACTTC.

This clone was detected only a few times. The V gene is TRBV5-1, the J gene TRBJ1-2; maybe TRBD1 (6 bases). V lost 4 bases and J 4 bases, leaving 14 bases between the germline ends. This CDR3 spans 14 amino acids. Looked up from germline, CDR1 is SGHRS and CDR2 is YFSETQ. This CDR3 reads CASSPSRGTYGYTF. CDR3 coding DNA: TGCGCCAGCAGCCCCTCTAGGGGGACCTATGGCTACACCTTC.

The genes are TRBV5-1 and TRBJ2-3; 14 bases fit TRBD2. The V gene's germline CDR1 is SGHRS and CDR2 YFSETQ. The CDR3 is made up of 16 amino acids. V lost 4 bases to trimming and J lost 4 bases; unmatched junction nucleotides: 5. Here the CDR3 DNA reads TGCGCCAGCAGCCCTAGGACTAGCGGGGGGTCAGATACGCAGTATTTT. This translates into CASSPRTSGGSDTQYF.

The chain has TRBV27 and TRBJ1-4, with a weak D call TRBD1 (5 bases). CDR3 length: 15 residues. From germline, CDR1 is MNHEY and CDR2 SMNVEV (reference sequence). The V end was cut by 1 base, the J end by 4 bases, with 10 bases between. As DNA, the CDR3 is TGTGCCAGCAGTTTATGGGGGGGACTTAATGAAAAACTGTTTTTT. Protein product: CASSLWGGLNEKLFF.

This clone was seen a few times. V is TRBV5-6 and J is TRBJ2-1; tentative D call: TRBD2 (6 bases). Trimming left V 6 bases short and J 7 bases short, with 14 bases between. The CDR3 extends over 13 amino acids. CDR1 and CDR2 from the germline V gene are SGHDT and YYEEEE. This CDR3 is CASNPGLKNEQFF. CDR3 sequence (DNA): TGTGCCAGCAACCCGGGACTGAAGAATGAGCAGTTCTTC.

The chain carries TRBV5-6 and TRBJ2-7, with TRBD1 matching 7 bases. From germline, CDR1 is SGHDT and CDR2 YYEEEE. J was trimmed by 3 bases and V by 0 bases; bases with no gene match: 6. The CDR3 runs 15 residues. The CDR3: CASSLEVTGIYEQYF. CDR3 bases: TGTGCCAGCAGCTTGGAAGTGACAGGGATCTACGAGCAGTACTTC.

The rearrangement joins TRBV11-3 to TRBJ2-7; TRBD1 matches 9 bases. The V gene's germline CDR1 is SGHNT and CDR2 YENEEA. This CDR3 has 15 amino acids. V was pared by 4 bases and J by 3 bases, with 7 bases of the junction left unmatched. CDR3 loop: CASSSGTGQNYEQYF. In DNA, the CDR3 is TGTGCCAGCAGCTCCGGGACAGGGCAGAACTACGAGCAGTACTTC.

This clone was detected only a few times. This chain connects TRBV9 to TRBJ1-1; D uncertain. The CDR3 covers 16 residues. The V gene's germline CDR1 is SGDLS and CDR2 YYNGEE. Trimming stripped 0 bases from V and 3 bases from J, with 15 bases between. CDR3 sequence reads: CASSVERGQRDTEAFF. Here the CDR3 DNA reads TGTGCCAGCAGCGTAGAACGAGGTCAGAGGGACACTGAAGCTTTCTTT.